A selection of T cell receptor beta chains follows, all from one sample in a study of blood T cell repertoires in COVID-19. Repertoires were generated with immunoSEQ multiplex PCR, while TCRdb's copy carries only in-frame clones and drops some. This repertoire shows approximately 150,000 clones, roughly 90% found once; its top ten account for approximately 3.7%. Sequenced material: PBMCs or T cells enriched from blood (not recorded which). The origin of the receptors is a middle-aged woman who had been exposed to COVID-19. CDR3s include the opening cysteine and the closing phenylalanine or tryptophan. Fields, in order: V gene, D gene, clone size, J gene, CDR3 protein, CDR3 DNA. D genes are given only for firm matches. The size field is filled for only some rows; it gives once, few, many or a size class.

v_call: TRBV3-1/TRBV3-2; d_call: -; clone_size: -; j_call: TRBJ2-2; cdr3_aa: CASSPRQNTGELFF; cdr3_nt: TGTGCCAGCAGCCCCCGACAAAACACCGGGGAGCTGTTTTTT
v_call: TRBV5-1; d_call: -; clone_size: -; j_call: TRBJ2-2; cdr3_aa: CASSLVADTGELFF; cdr3_nt: TGCGCCAGCAGCTTGGTCGCGGACACCGGGGAGCTGTTTTTT
v_call: TRBV3-1/TRBV3-2; d_call: -; clone_size: few; j_call: TRBJ2-1; cdr3_aa: CASCHKQISSYNEQFF; cdr3_nt: TGTGCCAGCTGCCATAAACAGATTAGCTCCTACAATGAGCAGTTCTTC
v_call: TRBV10-1; d_call: TRBD2; clone_size: -; j_call: TRBJ2-7; cdr3_aa: CASSEIGSGRLDEQYF; cdr3_nt: TGCGCCAGCAGTGAAATAGGTAGCGGGAGACTCGACGAGCAGTACTTC
v_call: TRBV7-2; d_call: TRBD1; clone_size: -; j_call: TRBJ2-1; cdr3_aa: CASSLRPEDRGFF; cdr3_nt: TGTGCCAGCAGCTTAAGGCCGGAGGACAGGGGGTTCTTC
v_call: TRBV6-1; d_call: -; clone_size: many; j_call: TRBJ1-2; cdr3_aa: CASSEEQGDGYTF; cdr3_nt: TGTGCCAGCAGTGAGGAACAGGGTGATGGCTACACCTTC
v_call: TRBV6-2/TRBV6-3; d_call: TRBD1; clone_size: -; j_call: TRBJ2-7; cdr3_aa: CASSRDRVFEQYF; cdr3_nt: TGTGCCAGCAGTCGGGACAGGGTTTTCGAGCAGTACTTC
v_call: TRBV6-5; d_call: -; clone_size: -; j_call: TRBJ2-1; cdr3_aa: CASRIIVSSYNEQFF; cdr3_nt: TGTGCCAGCAGAATAATCGTTAGCTCCTACAATGAGCAGTTCTTC
v_call: TRBV3-1/TRBV3-2; d_call: TRBD1; clone_size: -; j_call: TRBJ2-5; cdr3_aa: CASSQGRQGGETQYF; cdr3_nt: TGTGCCAGCAGCCAAGGGAGACAGGGGGGAGAGACCCAGTACTTC
v_call: TRBV6-2/TRBV6-3; d_call: -; clone_size: -; j_call: TRBJ1-2; cdr3_aa: CASSYEGRDYYGYTF; cdr3_nt: TGTGCCAGCAGTTACGAGGGACGGGACTACTATGGCTACACCTTC
v_call: TRBV20-1; d_call: -; clone_size: -; j_call: TRBJ2-2; cdr3_aa: CSATDTGELFF; cdr3_nt: TGCAGTGCTACTGACACCGGGGAGCTGTTTTTT
v_call: TRBV7-9; d_call: TRBD1; clone_size: -; j_call: TRBJ2-7; cdr3_aa: CASSSAGTDTYEQYF; cdr3_nt: TGTGCCAGCAGCTCGGCTGGGACAGATACCTACGAGCAGTACTTC
v_call: TRBV19; d_call: TRBD1; clone_size: -; j_call: TRBJ1-3; cdr3_aa: CASSQTGSSGNTIYF; cdr3_nt: TGTGCCAGTAGCCAGACAGGGAGCTCTGGAAACACCATATATTTT
v_call: TRBV11-2; d_call: TRBD1; clone_size: -; j_call: TRBJ1-1; cdr3_aa: CASSWTGGNTEAFF; cdr3_nt: TGTGCCAGCAGCTGGACAGGGGGGAACACTGAAGCTTTCTTT
v_call: TRBV28; d_call: -; clone_size: -; j_call: TRBJ1-3; cdr3_aa: CASSPRVIIGNTIYF; cdr3_nt: TGTGCCAGCAGCCCTCGAGTGATAATCGGAAACACCATATATTTT
v_call: TRBV4-3; d_call: -; clone_size: -; j_call: TRBJ2-5; cdr3_aa: CASSQDFRGAETQYF; cdr3_nt: TGCGCCAGCAGCCAAGACTTCAGGGGAGCGGAGACCCAGTACTTC
v_call: TRBV4-1; d_call: -; clone_size: -; j_call: TRBJ1-6; cdr3_aa: CASSQDPGSYNSPLHF; cdr3_nt: TGCGCCAGCAGCCAAGATCCGGGATCCTATAATTCACCCCTCCACTTT
v_call: TRBV19; d_call: TRBD2; clone_size: -; j_call: TRBJ2-1; cdr3_aa: CASSDAGVNEQFF; cdr3_nt: TGTGCCAGTAGTGATGCGGGAGTCAATGAGCAGTTCTTC
v_call: TRBV9; d_call: TRBD1; clone_size: -; j_call: TRBJ2-3; cdr3_aa: CASSVGRGTGIADTQYF; cdr3_nt: TGTGCCAGCAGCGTAGGTCGTGGGACAGGTATAGCAGATACGCAGTATTTT
v_call: TRBV6-2/TRBV6-3; d_call: TRBD2; clone_size: -; j_call: TRBJ2-4; cdr3_aa: CASSYGRGGTKNIQYF; cdr3_nt: TGTGCCAGCAGTTACGGGCGGGGGGGGACCAAAAACATTCAGTACTTC
v_call: TRBV6-4; d_call: TRBD1; clone_size: once; j_call: TRBJ2-3; cdr3_aa: CASSAGTGGIYTQYF; cdr3_nt: TGTGCCAGCAGCGCCGGGACAGGGGGCATATATACGCAGTATTTT
v_call: TRBV11-2; d_call: -; clone_size: few; j_call: TRBJ2-7; cdr3_aa: CASSLGLGAEQYF; cdr3_nt: TGTGCCAGCAGCCTAGGCCTAGGCGCCGAGCAGTACTTC